This T cell receptor beta chain was sequenced for a study of blood T cells in healthy people across ages. Regarding the study as a whole: The unknown donor CMV status may have confounded expanded clonotype changes.

A note on this clonotype: Its matching antigen is unknown.

Germline-derived CDR1 and CDR2 are MNHNS and SASEGT. CDR3 length: 18 amino acids. J gave up 4 bases and V 1 base, and 10 bases lay outside the gene matches. A J-beta primer mix and a sample-barcoded 5' primer were used in a second PCR of about 7 to 12 cycles. TCRdb analysed the 5' RACE reads with MiXCR anew, one entry per CDR3 protein. The table records 1.5 million to 2 million distinct CDR3 sequences, 40% to 55% of them present only once. The chain has TRBV6-1 and TRBJ2-5, with 12 nucleotides matching TRBD2. The sequenced sample was blood. This TCR came from a woman in her 40s in good health. This chain's CDR3 is CASSEGLLAGGFRETQYF. The CDR3 nucleotides read TGTGCCAGCAGTGAAGGACTACTAGCGGGGGGTTTTCGAGAGACCCAGTACTTC.